The clone carrying this TCR beta chain was seen only once. Antigen specificity is unknown. The data belong to a study of beta chain features in type 1 diabetes. Study summary: All samples combined gave 107,917,701 sorted cells for examination.

Of the isolated RNA, all was reverse transcribed, and so the sequenced material was expressed TCRB transcripts. Produced via immunoSEQ multiplex PCR; TCRdb's table is partial and in-frame only. The sample shows more than 60,000 clones, roughly 60% of them seen only once. Notes on the study in general: TCRB CDR3s were moderately but significantly shorter in Type 1 diabetes patients in all four CD4+ subsets. Researchers reported that naive, central memory and Treg TCRB repertoires appeared more similar in patients than in healthy donors.

The authors took one heparinised blood draw, averaging roughly 100 mL, from each donor. The receptor comes from a woman in her late teens or twenties in good health. Sequencing was carried out using Tregs from blood.

The CDR3 DNA reads as TGTGCCAGTAGGCCGGACAGGGTGAATCAGCCCCAGCATTTT. It codes for CASRPDRVNQPQHF. This chain links TRBV19 with TRBJ1-5; 8 nucleotides line up with TRBD1. CDR3 length: 14 residues. V dropped 6 bases and J dropped 4; count of bases not matched to a gene: 5. Germline V lookup: CDR1 LNHDA, CDR2 SQIVND (reference sequence).